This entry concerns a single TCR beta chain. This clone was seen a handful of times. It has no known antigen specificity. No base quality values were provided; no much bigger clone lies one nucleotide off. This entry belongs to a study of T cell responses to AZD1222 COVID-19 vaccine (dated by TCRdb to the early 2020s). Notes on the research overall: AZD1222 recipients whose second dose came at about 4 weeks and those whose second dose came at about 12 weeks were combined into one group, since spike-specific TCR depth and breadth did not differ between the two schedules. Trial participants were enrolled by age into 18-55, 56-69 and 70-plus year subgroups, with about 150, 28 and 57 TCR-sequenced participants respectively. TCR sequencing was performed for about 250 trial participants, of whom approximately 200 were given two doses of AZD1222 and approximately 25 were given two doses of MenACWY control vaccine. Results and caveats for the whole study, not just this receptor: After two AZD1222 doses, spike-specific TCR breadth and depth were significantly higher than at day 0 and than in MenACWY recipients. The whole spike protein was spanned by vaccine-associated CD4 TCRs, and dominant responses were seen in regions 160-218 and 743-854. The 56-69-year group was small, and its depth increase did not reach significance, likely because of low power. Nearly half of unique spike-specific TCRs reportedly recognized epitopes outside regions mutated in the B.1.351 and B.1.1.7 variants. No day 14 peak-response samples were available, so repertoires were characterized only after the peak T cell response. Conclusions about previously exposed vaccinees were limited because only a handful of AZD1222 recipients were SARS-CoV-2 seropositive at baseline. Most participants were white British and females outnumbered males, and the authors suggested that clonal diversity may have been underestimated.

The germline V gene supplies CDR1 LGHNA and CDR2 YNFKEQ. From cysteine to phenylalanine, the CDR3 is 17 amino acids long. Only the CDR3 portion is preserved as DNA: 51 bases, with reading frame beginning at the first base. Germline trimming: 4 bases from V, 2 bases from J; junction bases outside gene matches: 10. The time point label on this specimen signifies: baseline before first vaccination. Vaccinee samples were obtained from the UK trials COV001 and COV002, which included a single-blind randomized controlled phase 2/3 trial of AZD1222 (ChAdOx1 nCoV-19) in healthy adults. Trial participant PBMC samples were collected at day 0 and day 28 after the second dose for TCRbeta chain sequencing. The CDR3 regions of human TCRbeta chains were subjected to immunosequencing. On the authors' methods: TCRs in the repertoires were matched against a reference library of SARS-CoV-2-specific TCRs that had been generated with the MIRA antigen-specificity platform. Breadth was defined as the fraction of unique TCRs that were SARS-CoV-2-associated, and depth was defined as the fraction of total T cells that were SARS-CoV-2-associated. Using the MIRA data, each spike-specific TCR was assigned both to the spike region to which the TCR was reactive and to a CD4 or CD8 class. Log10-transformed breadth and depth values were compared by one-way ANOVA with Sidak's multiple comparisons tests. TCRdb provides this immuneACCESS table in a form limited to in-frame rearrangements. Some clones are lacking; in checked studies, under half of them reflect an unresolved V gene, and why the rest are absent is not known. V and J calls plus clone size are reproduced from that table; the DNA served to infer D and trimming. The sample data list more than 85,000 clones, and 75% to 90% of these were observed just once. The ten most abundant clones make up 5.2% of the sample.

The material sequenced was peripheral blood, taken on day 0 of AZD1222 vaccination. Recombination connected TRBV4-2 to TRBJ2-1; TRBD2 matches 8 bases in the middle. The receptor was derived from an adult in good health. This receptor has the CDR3 CASSPLSTSGTYNEQFF. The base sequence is TGTGCCAGCAGCCCGCTTTCAACTAGCGGTACCTACAATGAGCAGTTCTTC.